This T cell receptor (beta chain) was recovered during a study of identical twins. Study-wide results and caveats: Not following the same donors, the study drew its conclusions from cross-sectional statistical analysis.

Through template switching, a universal primer site was introduced, and the cDNA contained unique molecular identifiers. TCRdb ran MiXCR on the 5' RACE reads and lists one entry per CDR3 protein. The sample lists around 670,000 distinct CDR3 sequences, 6.1% occurring once. A remark on this clonotype: Its cognate antigen is unknown.

CDR1 and CDR2 (germline): SGHVS, FQNEAQ. This CDR3 region has 16 residues. With 4 bases clipped from V and 4 bases from J, the junction kept 5 bases outside the gene matches. The chain joins TRBV7-8 to TRBJ2-2, with 11 positions matching TRBD2. Sequenced material: naive T cells sorted from blood. The source of this sequence is a young man in good health. CDR3 DNA sequence: TGTGCCAGCAGCTCTAGACTAGCGGGGACCACCGGGGAGCTGTTTTTT. Amino acid sequence: CASSSRLAGTTGELFF.